The source of this T cell receptor (beta chain) is a study of blood T cell repertoires in COVID-19. The overall study: Collection of acute and convalescent COVID-19 samples took place in the United States, Italy and Spain. T cells, B-cell-depleted T cells, or PBMCs provided the cDNA or gDNA that served as material.

Per the study methods: Using reference gene primer amplification, nucleated cell counts were estimated. Profiling relied on immunoSEQ multiplex PCR, and the TCRdb table lists in-frame clones only, not all of them. V, J and clone size reflect that table, while D and trimming were determined from the DNA. Of approximately 150,000 clones in the sample, roughly 77% were seen once. CDR1 and CDR2 from the germline V gene are SGHTS and YDEGEE. The CDR3 covers 15 residues. Germline trimming cut 7 bases from V and 2 bases from J; bases unmatched to any gene: 11. The V gene is TRBV5-8, the J gene TRBJ2-7, with TRBD2 matching over 8 bases. The clonotype originates from a man aged 60-69 years with acute or convalescent COVID-19. Sequenced: peripheral blood. The CDR3 spells CASPGGAYITYEQYF. DNA of the CDR3: TGTGCCAGCCCCGGGGGGGCGTATATTACCTACGAGCAGTACTTC.